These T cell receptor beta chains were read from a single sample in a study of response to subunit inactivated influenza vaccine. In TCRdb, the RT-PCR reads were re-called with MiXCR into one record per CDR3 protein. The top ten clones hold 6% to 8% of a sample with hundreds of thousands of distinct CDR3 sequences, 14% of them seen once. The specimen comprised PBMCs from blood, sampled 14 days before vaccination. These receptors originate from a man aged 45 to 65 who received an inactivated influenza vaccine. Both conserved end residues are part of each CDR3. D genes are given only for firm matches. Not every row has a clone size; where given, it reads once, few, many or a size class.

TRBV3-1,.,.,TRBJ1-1,CASSQEVLNTEAFF,TGTGCCAGCAGCCAAGAGGTCCTGAACACTGAAGCTTTCTTT
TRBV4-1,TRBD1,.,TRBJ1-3,CASSPGTGRLAGNTIYF,TGCGCCAGCAGCCCCGGGACAGGGCGTTTAGCTGGAAACACCATATATTTT
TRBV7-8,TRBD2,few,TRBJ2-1,CASSILAGVTYNEQFF,TGTGCCAGCAGCATCCTAGCGGGAGTCACCTACAATGAGCAGTTCTTC
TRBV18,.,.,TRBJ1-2,CASSPEVNYGYTF,TGTGCCAGCTCACCGGAGGTAAACTATGGCTACACCTTC
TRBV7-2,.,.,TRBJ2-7,CAMSLGQLCEQYF,TGTGCCATGAGCCTAGGGCAGCTCTGCGAGCAGTACTTC
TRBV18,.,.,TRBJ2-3,CASSPPGAGPDTQYF,TGTGCCAGCTCACCACCGGGGGCGGGGCCCGATACGCAGTATTTT
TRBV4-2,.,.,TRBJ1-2,CASSQEERGNYDGYTF,TGTGCCAGCAGCCAAGAGGAGCGAGGGAATTACGATGGCTACACCTTC
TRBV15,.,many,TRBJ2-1,CATSRDELGEQFF,TGTGCCACCAGCAGAGATGAGCTCGGTGAGCAGTTCTTC
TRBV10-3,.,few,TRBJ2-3,CATGDHGDTDTQYF,TGTGCCACCGGAGACCACGGCGACACAGATACGCAGTATTTT
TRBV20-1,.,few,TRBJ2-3,CSAETGNRADTQYF,TGCAGTGCTGAAACGGGAAACCGTGCAGATACGCAGTATTTT
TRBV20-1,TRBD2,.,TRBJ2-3,CSARGLEITDTQYF,TGCAGTGCTAGGGGACTAGAGATCACAGATACGCAGTATTTT
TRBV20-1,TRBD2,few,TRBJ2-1,CSAIALAGEFYNEQFF,TGCAGTGCTATTGCACTAGCGGGGGAGTTCTACAATGAGCAGTTCTTC
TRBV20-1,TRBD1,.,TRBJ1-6,CSATTQDRRSSPLHF,TGCAGTGCCACGACACAGGACAGGCGGAGTTCACCCCTCCACTTT
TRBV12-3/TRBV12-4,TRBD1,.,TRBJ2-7,CASSPPGQASYEQYF,TGTGCCAGCAGTCCGCCTGGACAGGCCTCCTACGAGCAGTACTTC
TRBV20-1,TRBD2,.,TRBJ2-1,CSASSTKLAGEVEQFF,TGCAGTGCTAGTTCAACCAAACTAGCGGGAGAGGTTGAGCAGTTCTTC
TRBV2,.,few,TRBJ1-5,CASSEGQRLSNQPQHF,TGTGCCAGCAGTGAAGGACAGCGGCTTAGCAATCAGCCCCAGCATTTT
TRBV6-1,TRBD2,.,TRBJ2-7,CASTPGGSSYEQYF,TGTGCCAGCACCCCGGGGGGGAGCTCCTACGAGCAGTACTTC
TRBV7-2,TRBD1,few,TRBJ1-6,CASSYTGGKNSPLHF,TGTGCCAGCAGCTACACAGGGGGCAAGAATTCACCCCTCCACTTT
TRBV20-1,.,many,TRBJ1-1,CSAWVSGASEAFF,TGCAGTGCTTGGGTTTCAGGGGCGTCTGAAGCTTTCTTT
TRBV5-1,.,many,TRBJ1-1,CASSPGLRVTEAFF,TGCGCCAGCAGCCCCGGGCTCAGGGTCACTGAAGCTTTCTTT
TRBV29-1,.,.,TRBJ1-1,CSAGTYSEAFF,TGCAGCGCCGGGACCTATAGTGAAGCTTTCTTT
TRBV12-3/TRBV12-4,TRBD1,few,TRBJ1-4,CASSPATGGTTNEKLFF,TGTGCCAGCAGTCCCGCGACAGGGGGCACGACTAATGAAAAACTGTTTTTT
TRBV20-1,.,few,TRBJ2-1,CSVEIGWERFDEQFF,TGCAGTGTTGAGATTGGGTGGGAGAGGTTTGATGAGCAGTTCTTC
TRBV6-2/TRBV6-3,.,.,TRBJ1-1,CASSPLLPGTEAFF,TGTGCCAGCAGCCCCCTCCTACCCGGCACTGAAGCTTTCTTT
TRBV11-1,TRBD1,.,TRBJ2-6,CASSPPTGGRISGANVLTF,TGTGCCAGCAGCCCCCCTACAGGGGGCAGAATATCTGGGGCCAACGTCCTGACTTTC
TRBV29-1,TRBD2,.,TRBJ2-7,CSAGLAGPYEQYF,TGCAGCGCCGGACTAGCGGGACCCTACGAGCAGTACTTC
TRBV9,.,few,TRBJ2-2,CASSVDWPGELFF,TGTGCCAGCAGCGTAGACTGGCCCGGGGAGCTGTTTTTT
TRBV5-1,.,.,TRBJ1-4,CASSSYPEASPGEKLFF,TGCGCCAGCAGCTCCTACCCCGAGGCGTCCCCCGGTGAAAAACTGTTTTTT
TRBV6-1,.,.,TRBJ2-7,CASSAPDAASYEQYF,TGTGCCAGCAGTGCACCGGACGCGGCCTCCTACGAGCAGTACTTC
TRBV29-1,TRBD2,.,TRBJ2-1,CSVQVGTGLAGGLSYNEQFF,TGCAGCGTTCAGGTAGGAACGGGACTAGCGGGAGGCCTCTCCTACAATGAGCAGTTCTTC
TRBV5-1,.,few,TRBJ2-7,CASSLESGYELYF,TGCGCCAGCAGCTTGGAATCAGGTTACGAGCTGTACTTC
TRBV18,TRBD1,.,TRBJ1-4,CASSLGQADEKLFF,TGTGCCAGCTCACTGGGACAGGCGGACGAAAAACTGTTTTTT
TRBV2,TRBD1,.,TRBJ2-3,CASSELKTGEDTQYF,TGTGCCAGCAGTGAACTGAAGACAGGGGAAGATACGCAGTATTTT
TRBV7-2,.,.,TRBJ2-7,CASSVRTLYEQYF,TGTGCCAGCAGCGTCAGGACCTTATACGAGCAGTACTTC
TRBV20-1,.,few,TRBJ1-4,CSGQETNEKLFF,TGCAGTGGACAGGAGACTAATGAAAAACTGTTTTTT
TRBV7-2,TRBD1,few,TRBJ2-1,CASSFLGTGGNEQFF,TGTGCCAGCAGCTTCCTAGGGACAGGGGGCAATGAGCAGTTCTTC